The 9 T cell receptor beta chains below all came from one sample that was sequenced in a study of cytomegalovirus exposure and HLA in healthy donors. TCRdb's copy holds only in-frame clones and misses some; the assay was immunoSEQ multiplex PCR. This table holds 55,000 to 70,000 clones, about 92% found once. The material sequenced was PBMCs. The source of these receptors is a young man in good health and CMV-seropositive.

The chain recombines TRBV7-2 with TRBJ2-5; the D gene is possibly TRBD1 (6 bases). CDR3 length: 14 amino acids. Germline V CDR1 and CDR2: SGHTA, FQGNSA. V shed 5 bases and J shed 5 bases, with 15 bases lying between them. The CDR3 sequence is CASSPGGGAETQYF. Written as DNA, the CDR3 is TGTGCCAGCAGCCCGGGTGGGGGCGCGGAGACCCAGTACTTC. Using reference TRBV7-2 and TRBJ2-5 for the parts outside the CDR3, the full variable domain is GAGVSQSPSNKVTEKGKDVELRCDPISGHTALYWYRQSLGQGLEFLIYFQGNSAPDKSGLPSDRFSAERTGGSVSTLTIQRTQQEDSAVYLCASSPGGGAETQYFGPGTRLLVL.

The CDR3 here is CASSLSSRRGHGYTF. The CDR3 DNA sequence: TGTGCCAGCAGTTTATCGTCGCGCAGGGGCCACGGCTACACCTTC. The chain has TRBV28 and TRBJ1-2; a possible D gene is TRBD1 (6 bases). The CDR3 sequence is 15 residues long. Germline CDR1 and CDR2: MDHEN and SYDVKM. V lost 1 base, J lost 8 bases, and 17 bases lay in between.

The gene calls are TRBV5-1 and TRBJ2-3, with D possibly being TRBD1 (7 bases). V lost 7 bases to trimming and J lost 3 bases, with 15 bases between them. CDR3 length equals 14 residues. Per the germline V gene, CDR1 is SGHRS and CDR2 is YFSETQ. The CDR3 bases are TGCGCCAGCCAGGGGGGCGTCGCGACAGATACGCAGTATTTT. It specifies CASQGGVATDTQYF. Filled out from reference TRBV5-1 and TRBJ2-3, the complete variable domain reads KAGVTQTPRYLIKTRGQQVTLSCSPISGHRSVSWYQQTPGQGLQFLFEYFSETQRNKGNFPGRFSGRQFSNSRSEMNVSTLELGDSALYLCASQGGVATDTQYFGPGTRLTVL.

This clone was picked up one time. V and J are TRBV30 and TRBJ2-7; TRBD1 might be the D (6 bases). The V end was cut by 2 bases, the J end by 3 bases, with 11 bases between. Per germline, CDR1 GTSNPN and CDR2 SVGIG (reference sequence). The CDR3 is made up of 13 amino acids. CDR3 sequence (DNA): TGTGCCTGGAGTTGGTCCAGGGGCTACGAGCAGTACTTC. This gives the protein CAWSWSRGYEQYF.

The chain recombines TRBV6-1 with TRBJ1-5, with a tentative D call TRBD1 (6 bases). The ends were cut back, 6 bases at V and 2 bases at J, with 11 bases in the middle. Germline V gene sequence: CDR1 MNHNS, CDR2 SASEGT. The CDR3 has 14 amino acids. DNA for the CDR3: TGTGCCAGCAGCTACAGGGATGGCAATCAGCCCCAGCATTTT. It specifies CASSYRDGNQPQHF.

The CDR3 is CASSLRGSDTGELFF. As DNA, the CDR3 is TGTGCCAGCAGTTTGAGGGGGTCGGACACCGGGGAGCTGTTTTTT. The J gene is TRBJ2-2, the V gene TRBV27, with a possible D match to TRBD1 (6 bases). Trimming shortened V by 3 bases and J by 3 bases, and 11 bases separated the two germline ends. Looked up from germline, CDR1 is MNHEY and CDR2 is SMNVEV (reference sequence). The CDR3 runs to 15 residues.

CDR3 nucleotides: TGTGCCAGCAAGACAGGGTCTGGAAACACCATATATTTT. Amino acid sequence: CASKTGSGNTIYF. The chain carries TRBV2 and TRBJ1-3, with 7 bases fitting TRBD1. Germline-derived CDR1 and CDR2 are SNHLY and FYNNEI. This CDR3 spans 13 amino acids. Unmatched junction bases numbered 1, after V lost 7 bases and J lost 1 base.

The chain uses TRBV5-5 and TRBJ2-7; perhaps TRBD2 as D (8 bases). Germline CDR1 reads SGHKS; CDR2 reads YYEKEE (reference sequence). The germline V and J ends were trimmed by 4 bases and 6 bases, with 23 bases remaining between them. The CDR3 is 16 residues long. The CDR3 DNA sequence: TGTGCCAGCAGCCCCCGACAGGGCTTAGCGGGAATCGAGCAGTACTTC. Translation: CASSPRQGLAGIEQYF.

This clone appeared a single time. The chain couples TRBV27 to TRBJ1-5; D is possibly TRBD1 (6 bases). The V end lost 2 bases, the J end lost 3 bases, and 17 bases lay between the germline ends. The CDR3 totals 17 residues. Germline V lookup: CDR1 MNHEY, CDR2 SMNVEV (reference sequence). The CDR3 protein is CASSLVSGTTYNQPQHF. The CDR3 DNA is TGTGCCAGCAGTTTAGTCTCCGGGACAACCTACAATCAGCCCCAGCATTTT.